This T cell receptor beta chain was captured by sequencing in a study of STAT5B mutations in CD4+ large granular lymphocyte leukemia. Study outcomes and limitations: Patient CD4-sorted repertoires stayed more clonal than healthy ones after leukemic-clone removal. 8/27 top patient clones versus 2/35 control clones were TRBV06-family.

CDR3 length: 14 residues. V shed 5 bases and J shed 5 bases, with 15 bases lying between them. Germline values: CDR1 SGHTA, CDR2 FQGNSA. As for this clone: What it recognizes is unknown.

Source study methods: Lowest detectable productive clonotype frequency was 2.59 x 10-5. The assay was immunoSEQ multiplex PCR, and TCRdb's table has in-frame clones only and misses some. From that table come the V and J calls and clone size; the DNA was used to work out D and trimming. The sample consists of around 30,000 clones, roughly 74% of them appearing once. This clonotype was sampled from a human donor in good health. The rearrangement uses TRBV7-2 and TRBJ1-1; D might be TRBD1 (5 bases). The source material was CD4+ T cells from blood buffy coats. The CDR3 region has the DNA TGTGCCAGCAGCCCCCGGACCAGGGTGACTGAAGCTTTCTTT. It translates to CASSPRTRVTEAFF.